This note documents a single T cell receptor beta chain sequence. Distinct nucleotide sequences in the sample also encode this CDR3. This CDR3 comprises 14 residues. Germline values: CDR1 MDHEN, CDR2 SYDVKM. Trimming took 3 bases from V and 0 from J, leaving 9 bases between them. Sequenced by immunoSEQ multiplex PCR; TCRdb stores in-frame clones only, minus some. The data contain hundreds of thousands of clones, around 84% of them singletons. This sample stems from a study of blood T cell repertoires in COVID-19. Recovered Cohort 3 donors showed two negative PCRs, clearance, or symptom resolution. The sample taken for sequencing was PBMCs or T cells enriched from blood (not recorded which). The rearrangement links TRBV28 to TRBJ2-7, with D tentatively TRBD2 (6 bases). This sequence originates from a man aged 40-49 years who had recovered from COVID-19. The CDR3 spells CASSFGGSSYEQYF. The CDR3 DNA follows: TGTGCCAGCAGTTTTGGGGGGAGCTCCTACGAGCAGTACTTC.